Sequencing of this T cell receptor (beta chain) was carried out in a study of vaccination effects on CD4 cells after COVID-19. In the case of this clone: Its antigen is still unknown.

Generated by immunoSEQ multiplex PCR, the TCRdb table keeps only in-frame clones and is missing some. Among 24,000 or so clones listed, about three quarters were seen once. General study findings and limits: After vaccination, spike-reactive clones in convalescents were mostly new vaccine-induced clones.

Per germline, CDR1 SGHRS and CDR2 YFSETQ. V gave up 3 bases and J gave up 2 bases, with 25 bases separating them. This CDR3 is 19 amino acids long. ViraFEST expansion of antigen-specific CD4+ T cells with viral peptide pools preceded sequencing. CD4+ T cell isolation took place after approximately ten days of culture. Infection with SARS-CoV-2 occurred in the person between March and December 2020, and PCR confirmed it. The sample here was CD4+ T cells from PBMCs cultured with SARS-CoV-2 spike peptides, taken before COVID-19 vaccination. V gene TRBV5-1 combines with J gene TRBJ2-3; TRBD1 might be the D (6 bases). The TCR comes from a human donor who had a prior SARS-CoV-2 infection. Here the CDR3 reads CASSSHGQRSASNTDTQYF. As DNA, the CDR3 is TGCGCCAGCAGCTCGCACGGACAGCGATCGGCCAGTAACACAGATACGCAGTATTTT.